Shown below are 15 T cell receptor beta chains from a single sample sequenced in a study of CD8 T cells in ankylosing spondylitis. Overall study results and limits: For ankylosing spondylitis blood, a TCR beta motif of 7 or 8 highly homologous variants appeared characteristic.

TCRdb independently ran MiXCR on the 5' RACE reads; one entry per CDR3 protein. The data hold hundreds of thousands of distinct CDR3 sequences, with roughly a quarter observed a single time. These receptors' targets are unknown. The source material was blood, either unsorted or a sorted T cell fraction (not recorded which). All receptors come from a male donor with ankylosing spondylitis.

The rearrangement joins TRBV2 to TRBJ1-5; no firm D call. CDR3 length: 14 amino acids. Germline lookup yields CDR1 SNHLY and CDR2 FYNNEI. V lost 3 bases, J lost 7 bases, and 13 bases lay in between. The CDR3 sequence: CASSEVALGQPQHF. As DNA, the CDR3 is TGTGCCAGCAGTGAGGTGGCGTTGGGACAGCCCCAGCATTTT.

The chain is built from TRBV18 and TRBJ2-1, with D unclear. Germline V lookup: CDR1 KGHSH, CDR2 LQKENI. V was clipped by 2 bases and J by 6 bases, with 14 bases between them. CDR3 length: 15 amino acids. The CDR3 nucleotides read TGTGCCAGCTCACCAAGGCAGGCAGATATCAATGAGCAGTTCTTC. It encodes CASSPRQADINEQFF.

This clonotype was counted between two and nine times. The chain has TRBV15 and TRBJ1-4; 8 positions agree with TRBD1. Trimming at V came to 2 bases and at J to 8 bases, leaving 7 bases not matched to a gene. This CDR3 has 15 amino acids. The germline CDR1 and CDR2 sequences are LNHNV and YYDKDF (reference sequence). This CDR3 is CATSRQGQEGEKLFF. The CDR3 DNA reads TGTGCCACCAGCAGACAGGGACAGGAAGGGGAAAAACTGTTTTTT.

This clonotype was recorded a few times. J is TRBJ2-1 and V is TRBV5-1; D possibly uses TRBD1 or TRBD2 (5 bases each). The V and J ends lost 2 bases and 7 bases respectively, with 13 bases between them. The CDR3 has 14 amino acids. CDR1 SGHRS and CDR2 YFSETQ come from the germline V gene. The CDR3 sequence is CASSFPLGENEQFF. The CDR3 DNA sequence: TGCGCCAGCAGCTTTCCCCTGGGGGAGAATGAGCAGTTCTTC.

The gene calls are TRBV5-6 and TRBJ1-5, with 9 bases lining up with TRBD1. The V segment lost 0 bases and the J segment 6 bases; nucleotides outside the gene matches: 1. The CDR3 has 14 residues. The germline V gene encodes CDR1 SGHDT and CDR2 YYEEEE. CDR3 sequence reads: CASSLGGQGQPQHF. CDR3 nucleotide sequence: TGTGCCAGCAGCTTGGGGGGACAGGGTCAGCCCCAGCATTTT.

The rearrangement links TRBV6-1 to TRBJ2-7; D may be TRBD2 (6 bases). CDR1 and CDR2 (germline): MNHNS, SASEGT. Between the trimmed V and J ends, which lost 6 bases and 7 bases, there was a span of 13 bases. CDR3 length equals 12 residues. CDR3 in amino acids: CASRDYFEEQYF. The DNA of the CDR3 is TGTGCCAGCAGGGACTACTTCGAGGAGCAGTACTTC.

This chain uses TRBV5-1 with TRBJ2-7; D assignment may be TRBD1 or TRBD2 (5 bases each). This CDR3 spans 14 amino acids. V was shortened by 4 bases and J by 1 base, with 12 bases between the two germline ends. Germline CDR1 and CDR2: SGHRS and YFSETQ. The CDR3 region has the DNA TGCGCCAGCAGCACCACTGGGGGTTCCTACGAGCAGTACTTC. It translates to CASSTTGGSYEQYF. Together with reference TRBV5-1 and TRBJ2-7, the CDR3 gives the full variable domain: KAGVTQTPRYLIKTRGQQVTLSCSPISGHRSVSWYQQTPGQGLQFLFEYFSETQRNKGNFPGRFSGRQFSNSRSEMNVSTLELGDSALYLCASSTTGGSYEQYFGPGTRLTVT.

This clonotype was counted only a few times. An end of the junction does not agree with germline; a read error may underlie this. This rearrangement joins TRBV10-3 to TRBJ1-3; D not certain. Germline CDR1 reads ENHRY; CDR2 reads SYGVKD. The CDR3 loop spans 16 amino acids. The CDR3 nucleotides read TGTGCCATCAGTGATTCCCGGACCGGTTCTGGGAACACCATATATTTT. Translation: CAISDSRTGSGNTIYF.

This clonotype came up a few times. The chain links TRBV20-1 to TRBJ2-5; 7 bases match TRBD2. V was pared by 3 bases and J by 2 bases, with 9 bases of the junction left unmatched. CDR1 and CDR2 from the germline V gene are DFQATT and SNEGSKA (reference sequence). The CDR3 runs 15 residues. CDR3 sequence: CSASTAGAAQETQYF. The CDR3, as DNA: TGCAGTGCTAGCACCGCGGGAGCGGCACAAGAGACCCAGTACTTC.

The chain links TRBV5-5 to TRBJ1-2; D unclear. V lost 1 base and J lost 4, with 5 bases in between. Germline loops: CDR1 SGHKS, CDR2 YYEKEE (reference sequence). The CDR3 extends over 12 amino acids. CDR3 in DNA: TGTGCCAGCAGCTTGTTGTTCTATGGCTACACCTTC. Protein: CASSLLFYGYTF.

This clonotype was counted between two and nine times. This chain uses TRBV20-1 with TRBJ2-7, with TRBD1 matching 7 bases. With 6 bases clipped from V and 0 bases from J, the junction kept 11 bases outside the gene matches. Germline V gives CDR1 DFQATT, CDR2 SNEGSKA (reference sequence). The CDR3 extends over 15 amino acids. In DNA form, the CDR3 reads TGCAGTGCGCCATGGACAGGAGCTTACTCCTACGAGCAGTACTTC. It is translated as CSAPWTGAYSYEQYF.

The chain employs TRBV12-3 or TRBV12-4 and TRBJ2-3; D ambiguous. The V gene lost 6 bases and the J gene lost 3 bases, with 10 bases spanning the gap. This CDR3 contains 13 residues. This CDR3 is CASSDWATDTQYF. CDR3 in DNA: TGTGCCAGCAGCGACTGGGCGACAGATACGCAGTATTTT.

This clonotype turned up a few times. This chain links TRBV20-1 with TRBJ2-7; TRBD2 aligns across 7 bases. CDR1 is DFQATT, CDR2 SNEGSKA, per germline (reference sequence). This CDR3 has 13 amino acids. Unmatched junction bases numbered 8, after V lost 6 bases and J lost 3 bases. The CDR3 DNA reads TGCAGTGCGGCGGGTTCGGGGGGCTACGAGCAGTACGTC. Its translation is CSAAGSGGYEQYV.

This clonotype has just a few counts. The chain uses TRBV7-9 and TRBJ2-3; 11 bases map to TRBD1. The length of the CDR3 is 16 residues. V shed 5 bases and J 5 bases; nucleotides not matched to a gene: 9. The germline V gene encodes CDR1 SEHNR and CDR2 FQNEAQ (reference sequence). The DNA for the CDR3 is TGTGCCAGCAGCGGAAGGGACAGGGGGTCGGTAGATACGCAGTATTTT. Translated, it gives CASSGRDRGSVDTQYF.

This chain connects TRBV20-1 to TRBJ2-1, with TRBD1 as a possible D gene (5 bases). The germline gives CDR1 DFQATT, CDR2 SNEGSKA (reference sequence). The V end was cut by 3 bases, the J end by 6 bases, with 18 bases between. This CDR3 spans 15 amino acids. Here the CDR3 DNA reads TGCAGTGCTAGGGTACCCAGCTCAGGGATCAATGAGCAGTTCTTC. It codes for CSARVPSSGINEQFF.